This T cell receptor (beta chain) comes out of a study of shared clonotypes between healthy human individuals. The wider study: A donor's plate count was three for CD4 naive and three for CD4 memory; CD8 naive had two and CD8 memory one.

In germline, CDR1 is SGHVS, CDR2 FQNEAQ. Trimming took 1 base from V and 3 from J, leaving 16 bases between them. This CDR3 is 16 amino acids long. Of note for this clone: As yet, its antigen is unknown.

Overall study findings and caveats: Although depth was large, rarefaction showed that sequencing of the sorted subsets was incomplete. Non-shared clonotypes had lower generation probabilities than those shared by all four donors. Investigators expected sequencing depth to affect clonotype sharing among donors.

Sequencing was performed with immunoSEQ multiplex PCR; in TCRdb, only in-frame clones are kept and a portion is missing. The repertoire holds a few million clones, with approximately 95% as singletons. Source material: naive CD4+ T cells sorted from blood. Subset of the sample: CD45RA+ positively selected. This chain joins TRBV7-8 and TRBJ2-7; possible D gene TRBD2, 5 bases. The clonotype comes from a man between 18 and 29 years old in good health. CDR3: CASSLVAGVVGYEQYF. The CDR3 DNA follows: TGTGCCAGCAGCTTAGTTGCCGGGGTGGTAGGCTACGAGCAGTACTTC.